These 28 T cell receptor beta chains share one sample of origin, sequenced in a study of follicular helper T cells after annual influenza vaccination. Time point described: 2014-2015 season, pre-vaccination. Sequencing was performed with immunoSEQ multiplex PCR; in TCRdb, only in-frame clones are kept and a portion is missing. The table has about 8,300 clones, 82% seen once. Sequencing was performed on CXCR5+ CD38- circulating T follicular helper cells from blood, taken on the day of influenza vaccination. Subset specified: circulating Tfh, non-naive CD4+CXCR5+PD-1+ (ICOS+CD38+ or ICOS-CD38-). The receptor source for this set is an adult who received the influenza vaccine.

This clone was observed a few times. The genes are TRBV6-1 and TRBJ1-5; tentative D call: TRBD1 (5 bases). Germline lookup yields CDR1 MNHNS and CDR2 SASEGT. The CDR3 extends over 15 amino acids. Deletions cut 4 bases from V and 1 base from J, with 11 bases between. The CDR3 here is CASSVGGVSNQPQHF. CDR3 nucleotide sequence: TGTGCCAGCAGTGTTGGGGGAGTAAGCAATCAGCCCCAGCATTTT.

This chain joins TRBV7-9 and TRBJ2-5; 7 bases map to TRBD2. J lost 2 bases, V lost 3 bases, and 6 bases had no gene match. CDR1 SEHNR and CDR2 FQNEAQ come from the germline V gene (reference sequence). The CDR3 extends over 15 amino acids. The CDR3 nucleotides are TGTGCCAGCAGCTTGGGGACTACCCTACAAGAGACCCAGTACTTC. This gives the protein CASSLGTTLQETQYF.

As DNA, the CDR3 is TGTGCCAGCACTAAAAGGGGGGGACCCTACAATGAGCAGTTCTTC. It specifies CASTKRGGPYNEQFF. The chain has TRBV2 and TRBJ2-1; TRBD2 is a possible D gene (7 bases). V shed 7 bases and J shed 2 bases, with 15 bases lying between them. The CDR3 runs to 15 residues. Germline CDR1 SNHLY, CDR2 FYNNEI.

The V and J genes are TRBV5-6 and TRBJ2-1; 8 bases fit TRBD2. With 2 bases clipped from V and 4 bases from J, the junction kept 5 bases outside the gene matches. This CDR3 region has 15 residues. Germline V gives CDR1 SGHDT, CDR2 YYEEEE. CDR3 region: CASSFGGGGYNEQFF. In DNA, the CDR3 is TGTGCCAGCAGCTTCGGAGGCGGGGGGTACAATGAGCAGTTCTTC.

The count of this clone is one. The chain carries TRBV18 and TRBJ2-5, with D perhaps matching TRBD2 (6 bases). V gave up 4 bases and J gave up 4 bases, with 13 bases separating them. The CDR3 extends over 14 amino acids. The germline V gene has CDR1 KGHSH and CDR2 LQKENI. CDR3 nucleotides: TGTGCCAGCTCACTGGTCGGGGAGGCAGAGACCCAGTACTTC. Amino acids: CASSLVGEAETQYF.

The chain employs TRBV19 and TRBJ1-4; D ambiguous. The germline V gene encodes CDR1 LNHDA and CDR2 SQIVND (reference sequence). The CDR3 has 12 amino acids. V was clipped by 7 bases and J by 4 bases, with 7 bases between them. This CDR3 is CASKDGNEKLFF. DNA for the CDR3: TGTGCCAGTAAGGACGGTAATGAAAAACTGTTTTTT.

This clone has more than one count but fewer than ten. The rearrangement links TRBV4-1 to TRBJ1-1, with D hard to call. The CDR3 totals 13 residues. Per germline, CDR1 MGHRA and CDR2 YSYEKL. V lost 2 bases and J 3 bases, leaving 7 bases between the germline ends. The CDR3 loop reads CASSQSQDTEAFF. The CDR3 bases are TGCGCCAGCAGCCAATCTCAGGACACTGAAGCTTTCTTT.

The V call is TRBV5-1, the J call TRBJ2-1; 7 bases agree with TRBD2. CDR1 and CDR2 from the germline V gene are SGHRS and YFSETQ. The CDR3 spans 16 residues. J gave up 9 bases and V 4 bases, and 16 bases lay outside the gene matches. CDR3 sequence: CASSPAQRGGGSEQFF. The DNA of the CDR3 is TGCGCCAGCAGCCCAGCCCAGCGGGGTGGGGGTAGTGAGCAGTTCTTC.

This chain joins TRBV7-2 and TRBJ2-1; D may be TRBD1 (6 bases). Trimming removed 1 base at V and 5 bases at J, with 12 bases between. The CDR3 covers 15 residues. Per germline, CDR1 SGHTA and CDR2 FQGNSA. The CDR3 DNA reads as TGTGCCAGCAGCTTAGTGGTAAAGGGGGACAATGAGCAGTTCTTC. It specifies CASSLVVKGDNEQFF. Full variable domain (outside the CDR3, taken from reference TRBV7-2 and TRBJ2-1): GAGVSQSPSNKVTEKGKDVELRCDPISGHTALYWYRQSLGQGLEFLIYFQGNSAPDKSGLPSDRFSAERTGGSVSTLTIQRTQQEDSAVYLCASSLVVKGDNEQFFGPGTRLTVL.

This clone was detected only a few times. The CDR3 loop is CASSLGKRGWYTQYF. In DNA, the CDR3 is TGTGCCAGCAGCTTGGGGAAGCGGGGCTGGTATACGCAGTATTTT. V gene TRBV5-6 combines with J gene TRBJ2-3, with 7 bases identical to TRBD2. V shed 0 bases and J 7 bases; nucleotides not matched to a gene: 8. The CDR3 totals 15 residues. The germline V gene has CDR1 SGHDT and CDR2 YYEEEE.

This chain connects TRBV4-2 to TRBJ2-5, with D unresolved. V was clipped by 0 bases and J by 4 bases, with 9 bases between them. The CDR3 contains 14 residues. CDR1 and CDR2 from the germline V gene are LGHNA and YNFKEQ. CDR3 bases: TGTGCCAGCAGCCAAGAGGGCTCTGGAGAGACCCAGTACTTC. It encodes CASSQEGSGETQYF.

The J gene is TRBJ1-3, the V gene TRBV6-1, with D possibly TRBD1 on 5 matching bases. Trimming removed 2 bases from V and 4 bases from J, with 12 bases in between. Germline assignment: CDR1 MNHNS and CDR2 SASEGT. The CDR3 is 15 residues long. This CDR3 is CASSEKWGHGNTIYF. In DNA, the CDR3 is TGTGCCAGCAGTGAAAAATGGGGCCACGGAAACACCATATATTTT.

This rearrangement joins TRBV5-1 to TRBJ2-5; D ambiguous. In germline, CDR1 is SGHRS, CDR2 YFSETQ. The CDR3 length is 12 residues. The ends were cut back, 4 bases at V and 2 bases at J, with 6 bases in the middle. The CDR3 region is CASSPEQETQYF. The CDR3 DNA reads TGCGCCAGCAGCCCGGAACAAGAGACCCAGTACTTC.

This chain links TRBV28 with TRBJ1-2, with 7 bases fitting TRBD1. The germline CDR1 and CDR2 sequences are MDHEN and SYDVKM. V dropped 5 bases and J dropped 7; count of bases not matched to a gene: 13. This CDR3 has 15 residues. The CDR3 region has the DNA TGTGCCAGCAGTCCAACACCGACAGGGTCTGGTGGCTACACCTTC. Protein product: CASSPTPTGSGGYTF.

The V call is TRBV30, the J call TRBJ1-2; maybe TRBD1 (5 bases). Germline CDR1 GTSNPN, CDR2 SVGIG (reference sequence). The CDR3 is made up of 13 amino acids. Trimming took off 0 bases at V and 4 bases at J, with 9 bases between the two ends. CDR3 protein: CAWSVSGGYGYTF. CDR3 DNA: TGTGCCTGGAGTGTATCGGGGGGCTATGGCTACACCTTC. Filled out from reference TRBV30 and TRBJ1-2, the complete variable domain reads SQTIHQWPATLVQPVGSPLSLECTVEGTSNPNLYWYRQAAGRGLQLLFYSVGIGQISSEVPQNLSASRPQDRQFILSSKKLLLSDSGFYLCAWSVSGGYGYTFGSGTRLTVV.

The V call is TRBV28, the J call TRBJ2-5; TRBD1 aligns across 10 bases. CDR3 length: 13 residues. V was pared by 7 bases and J by 6 bases, with 5 bases of the junction left unmatched. Per the germline V gene, CDR1 is MDHEN and CDR2 is SYDVKM. The CDR3 coding sequence is TGTGCCAGCACCGGACAGGGGGTAAAGACCCAGTACTTC. Encoded protein: CASTGQGVKTQYF.

The V call is TRBV14, the J call TRBJ2-5, with D possibly being TRBD2 (6 bases). Germline assignment: CDR1 SGHDN and CDR2 FVKESK. This CDR3 has 16 amino acids. V was pared by 4 bases and J by 2 bases, with 17 bases between. The CDR3, as DNA: TGTGCCAGCAGCCCCCAGGGTCAGGGAGGACAAGAGACCCAGTACTTC. It encodes CASSPQGQGGQETQYF.

This chain links TRBV2 with TRBJ2-3, with D hard to call. CDR1 and CDR2 from the germline V gene are SNHLY and FYNNEI. V lost 8 bases, J lost 0 bases, and 6 bases lay in between. The CDR3 has 12 residues. For the CDR3, the DNA is TGTGCCAGCCGGAGCAGCACAGATACGCAGTATTTT. It translates to CASRSSTDTQYF.

This chain connects TRBV28 to TRBJ1-2; D may be TRBD1 (5 bases). This CDR3 has 14 amino acids. Per germline, CDR1 MDHEN and CDR2 SYDVKM. The ends were cut back, 4 bases at V and 2 bases at J, with 11 bases in the middle. CDR3 residues: CASSSFEGNYGYTF. The CDR3 coding sequence is TGTGCCAGCAGTTCTTTCGAGGGGAACTATGGCTACACCTTC.

The genes are TRBV7-2 and TRBJ2-1, with TRBD2 identical over 12 bases. CDR3 length: 15 amino acids. Trimming removed 7 bases from V and 9 bases from J; junction bases left unmatched: 10. Looked up from germline, CDR1 is SGHTA and CDR2 is FQGNSA. The CDR3 bases are TGTGCCAGCACCGCATCTAGCGGGGGGGCCTCTGAGCAGTTCTTC. Residues: CASTASSGGASEQFF.

The V gene is TRBV9, the J gene TRBJ2-3; 14 nucleotides align to TRBD2. The CDR3 sequence is 19 residues long. Germline CDR1 reads SGDLS; CDR2 reads YYNGEE. V shed 4 bases, J shed 0 bases, and the junction held 10 bases outside the gene matches. The CDR3 sequence is CASSTTPGLAGVSTDTQYF. CDR3 DNA sequence: TGTGCCAGCAGCACTACGCCGGGACTAGCGGGGGTTAGCACAGATACGCAGTATTTT.

This clone has a handful of counts. The genes are TRBV30 and TRBJ1-2; D is undetermined. The CDR3 is 12 amino acids. The germline V gene has CDR1 GTSNPN and CDR2 SVGIG (reference sequence). V lost 2 bases to trimming and J lost 7 bases, with 11 bases between them. CDR3 sequence reads: CAWSMDIGGYTF. CDR3 nucleotides: TGTGCCTGGAGTATGGATATCGGTGGCTACACCTTC.

This clone showed up just once. V gene TRBV30 combines with J gene TRBJ2-2, with 9 bases identical to TRBD2. Germline trimming cut 1 base from V and 1 base from J; bases unmatched to any gene: 10. CDR3 length equals 18 residues. Germline CDR1 reads GTSNPN; CDR2 reads SVGIG (reference sequence). The CDR3 region has the DNA TGTGCCTGGAGTGCCCTCCTGACTAGCGGAGGGAACACCGGGGAGCTGTTTTTT. Its protein is CAWSALLTSGGNTGELFF.

J is TRBJ2-7 and V is TRBV6-1; D is unclear. CDR1 MNHNS and CDR2 SASEGT come from the germline V gene. V was clipped by 7 bases and J by 6 bases, with 16 bases between them. The CDR3 loop spans 13 amino acids. The CDR3 region is CASNKTVGLEQYF. CDR3 DNA: TGTGCCAGCAACAAGACGGTAGGGCTCGAGCAGTACTTC.

The chain carries TRBV5-3 and TRBJ2-5; D is possibly TRBD1 (6 bases). TRBV5-3 is assigned to the ORF class and has an uncertain function. This CDR3 comprises 15 residues. V was clipped by 2 bases and J by 6 bases, with 17 bases between them. CDR3 nucleotides: TGTGCCAGAAGCTTCGGAGACAGGATACGGCAGACCCAGTACTTC. It specifies CARSFGDRIRQTQYF.

V and J are TRBV19 and TRBJ1-1; no clear D. Germline loops: CDR1 LNHDA, CDR2 SQIVND (reference sequence). The CDR3 loop spans 15 amino acids. Trimming took 1 base from V and 1 from J, leaving 10 bases between them. CDR3: CASSIGSVQNTEAFF. The CDR3 bases are TGTGCCAGTAGTATAGGGTCAGTTCAGAACACTGAAGCTTTCTTT.

The chain has TRBV30 and TRBJ2-7, with 12 bases matching TRBD2. This CDR3 region has 14 residues. Germline V gene data show CDR1 as GTSNPN and CDR2 as SVGIG (reference sequence). The junction had 5 bases not matched to a gene; V was cut back by 3 bases and J by 5 bases. The CDR3 bases are TGTGCCTGGAGAACACTAGCGGGGGGCAACGAGCAGTACTTC. This encodes CAWRTLAGGNEQYF.

V gene TRBV6-5 combines with J gene TRBJ1-5, with a tentative D call TRBD1 (5 bases). V was shortened by 6 bases and J by 11 bases, with 17 bases between the two germline ends. Germline V CDR1 and CDR2: MNHEY, SVGAGI. The CDR3 is 13 residues long. CDR3 loop: CASRPGPAASQHF. CDR3 nucleotides: TGTGCCAGCAGACCGGGACCTGCGGCCTCCCAGCATTTT.